A selection of T cell receptor beta chains follows, all from one sample in a study of blood T cells in healthy people across ages. TCRdb reprocessed the 5' RACE reads via MiXCR and lists one record per CDR3 protein. The repertoire holds fewer than 800,000 distinct CDR3 sequences, with 20% to 30% as singletons. These data were likewise used in another study, on T cells of mothers and their children.

The sequenced material came from blood. These receptors originate from a boy aged 10-17 years in good health. Both conserved end residues are part of each CDR3. Fields, in order: CDR3 length, J gene, V gene, CDR3 protein.

>14|TRBJ2-7|TRBV6-5
CASSYSTSSYEQYF
>12|TRBJ2-7|TRBV29-1
CSVRLDSYEQYF
>16|TRBJ1-4|TRBV6-1
CASSESLGQGGEKLFF
>16|TRBJ2-5|TRBV4-1
CASSQEKRGVQETQYF
>13|TRBJ2-7|TRBV20-1
CSARDPDTYEQYF
>14|TRBJ2-5|TRBV14
CASSDEVYQEAQYF
>15|TRBJ1-6|TRBV27
CASSLQTGPFSPLHF
>14|TRBJ2-1|TRBV7-3
CASSLTTGDNEQFF
>15|-|TRBV10-3
CAISEKGTGEVEQYF
>15|TRBJ2-1|TRBV7-9
CASSPKGRPGDEQFF
>17|-|TRBV7-2
CASSLVASSGGAHEQFF
>15|TRBJ1-5|TRBV6-5
CARSWGENSNQPQHF
>14|TRBJ1-6|TRBV19
CASMGRGGNSPLHF
>15|TRBJ1-1|TRBV7-3
CASSLTPGEKTEAFF
>13|TRBJ2-1|TRBV3-1
CASSQVNRGEQFF
>14|TRBJ2-1|TRBV29-1
CSVPGTSGYNEQFF
>14|TRBJ2-7|TRBV11-2
CASSLTQNPYEQYF
>14|TRBJ1-1|TRBV9
CASSVGQANTEAFF
>16|TRBJ2-3|TRBV7-9
CASSPRLAGLGDTQYF
>14|TRBJ1-2|TRBV9
CASRAGTGSYGYTF
>15|TRBJ1-4|TRBV2
CASSDGQGVTEKLFF
>13|TRBJ1-2|TRBV12-3/TRBV12-4
CASSLKQGGGYTF
>19|TRBJ1-3|TRBV9
CASSHTIGTGDDAGNTIYF
>15|TRBJ2-3|TRBV9
CASSVQAARTDTQYF
>13|TRBJ2-5|TRBV7-9
CASGGLGEETQYF
>15|TRBJ2-1|TRBV9
CASSVDRTEFDEQFF
>15|TRBJ1-4|TRBV28
CASSLARGPNEKLFF
>11|TRBJ1-2|TRBV29-1
CSGRLNYGYTF
>16|-|TRBV5-1
CASSWVPDRAPVEQYF
>12|TRBJ1-1|TRBV30
CAWSPPNTEAFF
>14|TRBJ2-5|TRBV6-2/TRBV6-3
CASNLDGVLKTQYF
>13|TRBJ1-2|TRBV29-1
CSVAADRGQGYTF
>17|TRBJ2-3|TRBV5-8
CASSVGWSVALADTQYF
>16|TRBJ1-2|TRBV29-1
CSVPTAGRGAGYGYTF
>12|-|TRBV29-1
CSVGGDYNEQFF
>16|TRBJ2-1|TRBV29-1
CSVTGTGVSSGDEQFF
>13|-|TRBV4-1
CASSQVAGGEQYF
>15|TRBJ1-4|TRBV7-9
CASSTGRALNEKLFF
>14|TRBJ1-4|TRBV5-1
CASSLDGGEEKLFF
>12|TRBJ1-1|TRBV28
CASSDRTARAFF
>13|TRBJ2-1|TRBV7-7
CASSLEAWNEQFF
>17|TRBJ2-7|TRBV20-1
CSARGPSELALSYEQYF
>15|TRBJ2-3|TRBV27
CASSPSLVGTDTQYF
>18|-|TRBV4-1
CASSQEGLGEVRSYEQYF
>14|TRBJ1-1|TRBV3-1
CASSQELEGSGAFF